This T cell receptor beta chain was identified during a study of T cells in Graves' hyperthyroidism and ophthalmopathy. V shed 2 bases and J 5 bases; nucleotides not matched to a gene: 2. The length of the CDR3 is 13 residues. Germline values: CDR1 MNHEY, CDR2 SVGEGT. This clonotype has only a few counts. There were TCR beta CDR3 regions amplified from RNA transcripts. The primer set for the first-round RT-PCR of the TCR CDR3 was HTBI. TCRdb re-analysed the multiplex PCR reads in MiXCR, keeping a single row per CDR3 protein. The table includes 450,000 to 600,000 distinct CDR3 sequences, roughly 21% detected once.

Sample: blood. The TCR originated in a man in his forties or fifties with Graves' ophthalmopathy. V gene TRBV6-2 or TRBV6-3 combines with J gene TRBJ2-5; 7 bases agree with TRBD2. The CDR3 DNA sequence: TGTGCCAGCAGTTACGGGGGAGGGGAGACCCAGTACTTC. It is translated as CASSYGGGETQYF.